This TCR beta chain is drawn from a study of control samples from healthy donors and cancer patients. TCRdb keeps only in-frame clones here, not all; method: immunoSEQ multiplex PCR. The sample has around 140,000 clones, under 95% seen once. This CDR3 region has 13 residues. CDR1 and CDR2 from the germline V gene are LNHDA and SQIVND (reference sequence). The ends lost 4 bases at V and 8 bases at J; junction bases unmatched: 3. Sequencing input: blood. The clonotype originates from a man aged 18 to 30 in good health. The rearrangement links TRBV19 to TRBJ1-4, with 8 bases fitting TRBD1. The CDR3 DNA reads TGTGCCAGTAGTACAGGGGGCGCAGAAAAACTGTTTTTT. As protein: CASSTGGAEKLFF. The variable domain in full, completed from reference TRBV19 and TRBJ1-4, reads DGGITQSPKYLFRKEGQNVTLSCEQNLNHDAMYWYRQDPGQGLRLIYYSQIVNDFQKGDIAEGYSVSREKKESFPLTVTSAQKNPTAFYLCASSTGGAEKLFFGSGTQLSVL.